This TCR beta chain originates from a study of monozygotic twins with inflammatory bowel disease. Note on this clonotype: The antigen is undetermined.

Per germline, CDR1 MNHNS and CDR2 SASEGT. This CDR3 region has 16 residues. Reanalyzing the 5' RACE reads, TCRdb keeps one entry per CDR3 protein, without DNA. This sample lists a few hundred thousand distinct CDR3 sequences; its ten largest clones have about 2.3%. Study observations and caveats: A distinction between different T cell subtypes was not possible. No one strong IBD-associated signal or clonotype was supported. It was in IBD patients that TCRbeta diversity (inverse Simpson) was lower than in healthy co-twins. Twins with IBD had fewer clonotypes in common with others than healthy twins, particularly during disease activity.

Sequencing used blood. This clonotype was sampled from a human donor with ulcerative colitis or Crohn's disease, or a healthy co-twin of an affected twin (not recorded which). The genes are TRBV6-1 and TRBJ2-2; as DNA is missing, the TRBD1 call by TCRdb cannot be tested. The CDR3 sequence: CASSPWTVTGVGELFF.